A selection of T cell receptor beta chains follows, all from one sample in a study of T cells in Graves' hyperthyroidism and ophthalmopathy. TCRdb processed the multiplex PCR reads anew with MiXCR; each CDR3 protein has one entry. This sample carries some 500,000 distinct CDR3 sequences, 15% to 20% of them seen once, and the ten largest clones take less than 30%. Sequencing was done on a sample of blood. These receptors all stem from a woman aged 25-40 years with Graves' ophthalmopathy. The CDR3 runs from the conserved cysteine through the conserved F or W. Fields, in order: clone size, D gene, V gene, J gene, CDR3 protein, CDR3 DNA. The D gene is left open where the match is weak. Not all rows give a size; the values are once, few, many and, for expanded clones, a class.

size: many; D: NA; V: TRBV20-1; J: TRBJ2-1; CDR3: CSARGRGQALNEQFF; DNA: TGCAGTGCTAGAGGGCGGGGGCAAGCCCTCAATGAGCAGTTCTTC
size: NA; D: TRBD1; V: TRBV27; J: TRBJ2-5; CDR3: CASSLTPGTGGLGETQYF; DNA: TGTGCCAGCAGTTTAACTCCCGGGACAGGGGGTTTAGGAGAGACCCAGTACTTC
size: NA; D: TRBD1; V: TRBV2; J: TRBJ1-1; CDR3: CASRWETGPTEAFF; DNA: TGTGCCAGCCGCTGGGAGACAGGGCCCACTGAAGCTTTCTTT
size: NA; D: NA; V: TRBV7-8; J: TRBJ2-7; CDR3: CASSSPGFTREQYF; DNA: TGTGCCAGCAGCTCCCCGGGATTTACTAGGGAGCAGTACTTC
size: NA; D: TRBD1; V: TRBV6-1; J: TRBJ1-5; CDR3: CASRAGTGDQPQHF; DNA: TGTGCCAGCAGAGCCGGGACAGGGGATCAGCCCCAGCATTTT
size: NA; D: NA; V: TRBV28; J: TRBJ2-5; CDR3: CASRLGPNGETQYF; DNA: TGTGCCAGCAGATTAGGGCCCAATGGAGAGACCCAGTACTTC
size: many; D: NA; V: TRBV20-1; J: TRBJ2-7; CDR3: CSARDLKGSSYEQYF; DNA: TGCAGTGCTAGAGATCTCAAAGGGAGCTCCTACGAGCAGTACTTC
size: many; D: TRBD2; V: TRBV20-1; J: TRBJ2-7; CDR3: CSASPGLATLRLYEQYF; DNA: TGCAGTGCTAGCCCCGGACTAGCGACTTTGCGGCTCTACGAGCAGTACTTC
size: many; D: NA; V: TRBV28; J: TRBJ2-3; CDR3: CASGLKGDTQYF; DNA: TGTGCCAGCGGATTGAAGGGAGATACGCAGTATTTT
size: many; D: NA; V: TRBV20-1; J: TRBJ2-5; CDR3: CSARGAPEAGETQYF; DNA: TGCAGTGCTAGAGGCGCCCCAGAGGCGGGGGAGACCCAGTACTTC
size: NA; D: NA; V: TRBV20-1; J: TRBJ2-7; CDR3: CSARDVRRTYEQYF; DNA: TGCAGTGCTAGGGATGTCAGGCGGACCTACGAGCAGTACTTC
size: many; D: NA; V: TRBV18; J: TRBJ1-5; CDR3: CASSPSINQPQHF; DNA: TGTGCCAGCTCACCAAGTATCAATCAGCCCCAGCATTTT
size: many; D: NA; V: TRBV20-1; J: TRBJ1-2; CDR3: CSARDEAKVYGYTF; DNA: TGCAGTGCTAGAGATGAGGCCAAGGTCTATGGCTACACCTTC
size: many; D: NA; V: TRBV4-3; J: TRBJ1-4; CDR3: CASSPYPGHQSTNEKLFF; DNA: TGCGCCAGCAGCCCGTATCCGGGACACCAGTCAACTAATGAAAAACTGTTTTTT
size: NA; D: NA; V: TRBV5-1; J: TRBJ2-5; CDR3: CASSLPGTQETQYF; DNA: TGCGCCAGCAGCTTGCCAGGGACCCAAGAGACCCAGTACTTC
size: few; D: TRBD2; V: TRBV19; J: TRBJ2-3; CDR3: CASSIGLAGVADTQYF; DNA: TGTGCCAGTAGTATTGGCCTAGCGGGAGTGGCAGATACGCAGTATTTT
size: many; D: TRBD2; V: TRBV4-2; J: TRBJ2-7; CDR3: CASRPATSGSYEQYF; DNA: TGTGCCAGCAGACCCGCGACTAGCGGCAGCTACGAGCAGTACTTC
size: many; D: NA; V: TRBV11-1; J: TRBJ1-1; CDR3: CATSEDPLTEAFF; DNA: TGTGCCACCTCAGAGGATCCTCTCACTGAAGCTTTCTTT
size: NA; D: NA; V: TRBV25-1; J: TRBJ2-1; CDR3: CASSGNRTYNEQFF; DNA: TGTGCCAGCAGTGGGAATAGGACCTACAATGAGCAGTTCTTC
size: many; D: NA; V: TRBV20-1; J: TRBJ2-5; CDR3: CSARRTGGQETQYF; DNA: TGCAGTGCTAGAAGGACAGGAGGGCAAGAGACCCAGTACTTC
size: many; D: NA; V: TRBV20-1; J: TRBJ2-7; CDR3: CSARPRDSHLGEQYF; DNA: TGCAGTGCTAGACCCCGGGACTCCCACTTGGGCGAGCAGTACTTC
size: NA; D: TRBD2; V: TRBV27; J: TRBJ2-1; CDR3: CASRLAGGFNEQFF; DNA: TGTGCCAGCAGACTAGCGGGAGGGTTCAATGAGCAGTTCTTC
size: many; D: TRBD2; V: TRBV11-2; J: TRBJ2-5; CDR3: CASSRPGGANAGETQYF; DNA: TGTGCCAGCAGCCGTCCGGGGGGAGCGAATGCGGGAGAGACCCAGTACTTC
size: few; D: TRBD2; V: TRBV4-3; J: TRBJ2-3; CDR3: CASSPGWIAGEDTQYF; DNA: TGCGCCAGCAGCCCCGGGTGGATAGCGGGAGAGGATACGCAGTATTTT
size: NA; D: NA; V: TRBV5-1; J: TRBJ2-7; CDR3: CASSLDLGITYEQYF; DNA: TGTGCCAGCAGCTTGGACCTAGGGATTACCTACGAGCAGTACTTC
size: few; D: TRBD1; V: TRBV5-6; J: TRBJ2-2; CDR3: CASSFRTGATGELFF; DNA: TGTGCCAGCAGCTTTCGGACAGGTGCCACCGGGGAGCTGTTTTTT
size: many; D: TRBD2; V: TRBV6-2/TRBV6-3; J: TRBJ2-1; CDR3: CASSYPGHVAGEPYNEQFF; DNA: TGTGCCAGCAGTTACCCGGGTCATGTAGCGGGGGAACCCTACAATGAGCAGTTCTTC
size: many; D: NA; V: TRBV7-2; J: TRBJ2-7; CDR3: CASSLDRVSAGYYEQYF; DNA: TGTGCCAGCAGCTTAGACCGGGTTTCGGCAGGGTACTACGAGCAGTACTTC
size: many; D: NA; V: TRBV7-9; J: TRBJ2-7; CDR3: CASSFDSYYEQYF; DNA: TGTGCCAGCAGCTTCGACAGTTACTACGAGCAGTACTTC
size: few; D: NA; V: TRBV25-1; J: TRBJ2-7; CDR3: CAISKQGPPYEQYF; DNA: TGTGCCATTTCTAAGCAGGGACCGCCCTACGAGCAGTACTTC
size: many; D: NA; V: TRBV30; J: TRBJ2-7; CDR3: CAWSVTLYEQYF; DNA: TGTGCCTGGAGTGTCACACTCTACGAGCAGTACTTC
size: few; D: TRBD1; V: TRBV28; J: TRBJ2-5; CDR3: CASSLSPADRGGRQGTQYF; DNA: TGTGCCAGCAGCCTAAGCCCCGCCGACAGGGGCGGAAGGCAAGGGACCCAGTACTTC
size: few; D: TRBD2; V: TRBV20-1; J: TRBJ2-1; CDR3: CSRLAGDNEQFF; DNA: TGCAGTCGGCTAGCGGGAGATAATGAGCAGTTCTTC
size: NA; D: TRBD2; V: TRBV5-4; J: TRBJ2-7; CDR3: CASTLGGSDYEQYF; DNA: TGTGCCAGCACCCTGGGGGGGTCAGACTACGAGCAGTACTTC
size: many; D: NA; V: TRBV7-2; J: TRBJ2-1; CDR3: CASSLGPGAGNEQFF; DNA: TGTGCCAGCAGCTTAGGGCCGGGGGCAGGCAATGAGCAGTTCTTC
size: NA; D: NA; V: TRBV6-4; J: TRBJ2-3; CDR3: CASSAESTDTQYF; DNA: TGTGCCAGCAGCGCCGAGAGCACAGATACGCAGTATTTT
size: NA; D: TRBD2; V: TRBV5-1; J: TRBJ2-1; CDR3: CASSSPKLAGGRNEQFF; DNA: TGCGCCAGCAGCTCCCCCAAACTAGCGGGAGGAAGGAATGAGCAGTTCTTC
size: many; D: NA; V: TRBV2; J: TRBJ2-5; CDR3: CASRRGSETQYF; DNA: TGTGCCAGCAGACGAGGATCAGAGACCCAGTACTTC
size: few; D: TRBD2; V: TRBV10-2; J: TRBJ2-3; CDR3: CASSAREGGLADTQYF; DNA: TGCGCCAGCAGTGCACGGGAGGGGGGATTGGCAGATACGCAGTATTTT
size: NA; D: NA; V: TRBV4-2; J: TRBJ1-1; CDR3: CASSHGESMAFF; DNA: TGTGCCAGCAGCCATGGAGAGTCGATGGCTTTCTTT
size: NA; D: NA; V: TRBV24-1; J: TRBJ1-5; CDR3: CATSDNTGPGGNQPQHF; DNA: TGTGCCACCAGTGATAACACAGGGCCGGGGGGCAATCAGCCCCAGCATTTT
size: many; D: NA; V: TRBV28; J: TRBJ1-3; CDR3: CASSDGNTIYF; DNA: TGTGCCAGCAGTGATGGAAACACCATATATTTT
size: NA; D: NA; V: TRBV14; J: TRBJ2-1; CDR3: CASSQDPWDGAYNEQFF; DNA: TGTGCCAGCAGCCAAGATCCGTGGGACGGAGCCTACAATGAGCAGTTCTTC
size: few; D: NA; V: TRBV5-4; J: TRBJ1-1; CDR3: CASSLDQGPAFF; DNA: TGTGCCAGCAGCTTGGATCAGGGTCCGGCTTTCTTT
size: few; D: TRBD1; V: TRBV4-2; J: TRBJ2-1; CDR3: CASSLTGTGNDEQFF; DNA: TGTGCCAGCAGCCTAACCGGGACAGGGAACGATGAGCAGTTCTTC
size: NA; D: TRBD2; V: TRBV11-3; J: TRBJ2-2; CDR3: CASSPSGSYTGELFF; DNA: TGTGCCAGCAGCCCTAGCGGGAGTTACACCGGGGAGCTGTTTTTT
size: few; D: NA; V: TRBV20-1; J: TRBJ2-5; CDR3: CSARTLVVPETQYF; DNA: TGCAGTGCTAGAACCCTGGTGGTACCTGAGACCCAGTACTTC
size: NA; D: NA; V: TRBV5-1; J: TRBJ2-2; CDR3: CASSLEGAGRTGELFF; DNA: TGCGCCAGCAGCTTGGAAGGCGCGGGAAGGACCGGGGAGCTGTTTTTT
size: few; D: NA; V: TRBV27; J: TRBJ2-7; CDR3: CASKTLRNGEQYF; DNA: TGTGCCAGCAAAACCCTTAGGAACGGCGAGCAGTACTTC
size: many; D: TRBD1; V: TRBV30; J: TRBJ2-5; CDR3: CAWRAQGRETQYF; DNA: TGTGCCTGGAGGGCACAGGGGCGGGAGACCCAGTACTTC
size: many; D: NA; V: TRBV5-1; J: TRBJ1-4; CDR3: CASSLEPSNEKLFF; DNA: TGCGCCAGCAGCTTGGAACCATCTAATGAAAAACTGTTTTTT
size: many; D: NA; V: TRBV28; J: TRBJ2-5; CDR3: CASSLRASGETQYF; DNA: TGTGCCAGCAGTTTACGGGCTAGTGGTGAGACCCAGTACTTC
size: few; D: TRBD1; V: TRBV27; J: TRBJ1-3; CDR3: CARPTGLHSGNTIYF; DNA: TGTGCCAGGCCGACAGGGCTTCACTCTGGAAACACCATATATTTT